These 25 T cell receptor beta chains share one sample of origin, sequenced in a study of T cells in narcolepsy. The table came from immunoSEQ multiplex PCR; TCRdb's copy has only in-frame clones and leaves some out. The sample carries around 20,000 clones, roughly four fifths recorded once. The sample was memory (CD45RA-) CD4+ T cells from blood. The origin of the receptors is a human donor in good health.

The chain combines TRBV5-5 with TRBJ1-1; the D is unclear. Germline loops: CDR1 SGHKS, CDR2 YYEKEE (reference sequence). V dropped 2 bases and J dropped 4 bases, with 15 bases sitting between them. CDR3 size: 15 residues. Here the CDR3 reads CASSLMTGVGTEAFF. In DNA form, the CDR3 reads TGTGCCAGCAGCTTAATGACTGGCGTCGGCACTGAAGCTTTCTTT. The variable domain in full, completed from reference TRBV5-5 and TRBJ1-1, reads DAGVTQSPTHLIKTRGQQVTLRCSPISGHKSVSWYQQVLGQGPQFIFQYYEKEERGRGNFPDRFSARQFPNYSSELNVNALLLGDSALYLCASSLMTGVGTEAFFGQGTRLTVV.

The chain carries TRBV5-1 and TRBJ2-5, with D maybe TRBD1 (6 bases). Germline CDR1 SGHRS, CDR2 YFSETQ. This CDR3 contains 15 residues. V dropped 0 bases and J dropped 5 bases, with 14 bases sitting between them. CDR3 sequence reads: CASSLGARGGETQYF. CDR3 DNA sequence: TGCGCCAGCAGCTTGGGGGCCCGAGGGGGTGAGACCCAGTACTTC.

V and J are TRBV7-9 and TRBJ2-3; no reliable D call. This CDR3 has 12 amino acids. V lost 1 base to trimming and J lost 8 bases, with 7 bases between them. Per germline, CDR1 SEHNR and CDR2 FQNEAQ (reference sequence). The CDR3 loop reads CASSLDVGTQYF. The CDR3 nucleotides read TGTGCCAGCAGCTTAGACGTCGGTACGCAGTATTTT.

The sample holds one count of this clone. The V gene is TRBV18, the J gene TRBJ1-5; D gene ambiguous. Germline V gene lookup returns CDR1 KGHSH and CDR2 LQKENI. This CDR3 region has 15 residues. V was clipped by 3 bases and J by 9 bases, with 18 bases between them. CDR3 sequence (DNA): TGTGCCAGCTCACCCTCCAAGCAGGTCCTTTGGCCCCAGCATTTT. Translating gives CASSPSKQVLWPQHF.

The chain uses TRBV7-3 and TRBJ1-4, with D perhaps TRBD1 (5 bases). Germline CDR1 SGHTA, CDR2 FQGTGA. CDR3 length equals 15 residues. V shed 0 bases and J shed 0 bases, with 5 bases lying between them. CDR3 coding DNA: TGTGCCAGCAGCTTAACAGGGGCAACTAATGAAAAACTGTTTTTT. Translated, it gives CASSLTGATNEKLFF.

V is TRBV7-2 and J is TRBJ2-6, with TRBD2 as a possible D gene (5 bases). The CDR3 is 17 residues long. The V gene's germline CDR1 is SGHTA and CDR2 FQGNSA. Trimming took off 3 bases at V and 0 bases at J, with 12 bases between the two ends. The CDR3 DNA reads TGTGCCAGCAGCTTCGGGAACCCTCGCTCTGGGGCCAACGTCCTGACTTTC. Translated: CASSFGNPRSGANVLTF.

The rearrangement links TRBV10-3 to TRBJ2-5; D may be TRBD1 or TRBD2 (6 bases each). Per germline, CDR1 ENHRY and CDR2 SYGVKD. CDR3 length: 15 residues. V shed 4 bases and J shed 5 bases, with 17 bases lying between them. CDR3 amino acids: CAISAGFRGEETQYF. CDR3 nucleotide sequence: TGTGCCATCAGTGCAGGTTTTAGGGGGGAGGAGACCCAGTACTTC.

V and J are TRBV19 and TRBJ1-1; possible D gene TRBD1, 6 bases. The V end lost 5 bases, the J end lost 6 bases, and 13 bases lay between the germline ends. This CDR3 is built from 13 residues. The germline V gene has CDR1 LNHDA and CDR2 SQIVND (reference sequence). CDR3 residues: CASSVQGSAEAFF. CDR3 in DNA: TGTGCCAGTAGTGTACAGGGTTCCGCTGAAGCTTTCTTT.

The chain recombines TRBV5-1 with TRBJ2-2; tentative D call: TRBD2 (6 bases). Germline V gene data show CDR1 as SGHRS and CDR2 as YFSETQ. This CDR3 spans 15 amino acids. Trimming removed 3 bases at V and 6 bases at J, with 15 bases between. CDR3 DNA sequence: TGCGCCAGCAGCTGGGGCGGGGTTGCCGCCGGGGAGCTGTTTTTT. Protein: CASSWGGVAAGELFF.

The chain joins TRBV5-6 to TRBJ2-1; tentatively, D is TRBD1 or TRBD2 (5 bases each). Per germline, CDR1 SGHDT and CDR2 YYEEEE. The ends were cut back, 0 bases at V and 0 bases at J, with 10 bases in the middle. CDR3 size: 16 residues. CDR3 region: CASSLVGTTSYNEQFF. In nucleotides, the CDR3 is TGTGCCAGCAGCTTGGTAGGGACCACCTCCTACAATGAGCAGTTCTTC.

The CDR3 region has the DNA TGTGCCAGCAGCTCTTTCTACGAGCAGTACTTC. Translated, it gives CASSSFYEQYF. This chain uses TRBV7-9 with TRBJ2-7; no reliable D call. The CDR3 runs 11 residues. The germline V and J ends were trimmed by 4 bases and 3 bases, with 4 bases remaining between them. CDR1 and CDR2 from the germline V gene are SEHNR and FQNEAQ (reference sequence).

The chain couples TRBV4-1 to TRBJ1-1; D not certain. The length of the CDR3 is 14 residues. CDR1 MGHRA and CDR2 YSYEKL come from the germline V gene. V shed 3 bases and J shed 2 bases, with 10 bases lying between them. CDR3 sequence reads: CASSHSGFNTEAFF. The CDR3 nucleotides read TGCGCCAGCAGCCATTCGGGGTTCAACACTGAAGCTTTCTTT.

Written as DNA, the CDR3 is TGTGCCAGCAGCCCGAAAGCAGGGGACCTCGATTATGGCTACACCTTC. Its protein is CASSPKAGDLDYGYTF. The chain uses TRBV4-2 and TRBJ1-2, with a weak D call TRBD1 (6 bases). Germline values: CDR1 LGHNA, CDR2 YNFKEQ. Trimming stripped 4 bases from V and 5 bases from J, with 20 bases between. The CDR3 is made up of 16 amino acids.

V gene TRBV2 combines with J gene TRBJ1-2, with D possibly TRBD1 on 6 matching bases. The V and J ends lost 6 bases and 8 bases respectively, with 16 bases between them. Germline assignment: CDR1 SNHLY and CDR2 FYNNEI. The length of the CDR3 is 13 residues. Here the CDR3 reads CASRQTGLPGYTF. CDR3 nucleotides: TGTGCCAGCAGACAGACAGGACTGCCGGGCTACACCTTC.

This clone was counted once. This CDR3 is also generated by other DNA sequences in the sample. This sequence joins TRBV15 and TRBJ2-2; the match to TRBD1 covers 11 bases. The ends lost 0 bases at V and 6 bases at J; junction bases unmatched: 3. Germline V gene lookup returns CDR1 LNHNV and CDR2 YYDKDF (reference sequence). The CDR3 is made up of 16 amino acids. The CDR3 sequence: CATSREGQGGSGELFF. DNA for the CDR3: TGTGCCACCAGCAGAGAGGGACAGGGGGGGTCCGGGGAGCTGTTTTTT. Supplemented by reference TRBV15 and TRBJ2-2, the full variable domain reads DAMVIQNPRYQVTQFGKPVTLSCSQTLNHNVMYWYQQKSSQAPKLLFHYYDKDFNNEADTPDNFQSRRPNTSFCFLDIRSPGLGDTAMYLCATSREGQGGSGELFFGEGSRLTVL.

The chain is built from TRBV6-5 and TRBJ2-2, with 7 bases that match TRBD1. V trimming: 8 bases; J trimming: 5 bases; junction bases outside the gene matches: 8. Germline values: CDR1 MNHEY, CDR2 SVGAGI. This CDR3 contains 14 residues. The CDR3 DNA reads TGTGCCAGCGTGGCAGGGGGACCTACCGGGGAGCTGTTTTTT. This sequence encodes CASVAGGPTGELFF.

Only one count was recorded for this clone. V and J are TRBV7-2 and TRBJ2-3; D remains unclear. Germline V lookup: CDR1 SGHTA, CDR2 FQGNSA. The CDR3 runs 12 residues. V shed 3 bases and J shed 2 bases, with 3 bases lying between them. In DNA form, the CDR3 reads TGTGCCAGCAGCTTCTCCACAGATACGCAGTATTTT. Translation: CASSFSTDTQYF.

The chain has TRBV7-2 and TRBJ2-4; perhaps TRBD2 as D (6 bases). Trimming shortened V by 3 bases and J by 9 bases, and 15 bases separated the two germline ends. The CDR3 loop spans 14 amino acids. CDR1 is SGHTA, CDR2 FQGNSA, per germline. DNA for the CDR3: TGTGCCAGCAGCTTCAATAGGCGGGATGGCATTCAGTACTTC. It is translated as CASSFNRRDGIQYF.

The V gene is TRBV4-1, the J gene TRBJ1-4; TRBD1 might be the D (5 bases). V was pared by 4 bases and J by 4 bases, with 13 bases between. The CDR3 is made up of 15 amino acids. Looked up from germline, CDR1 is MGHRA and CDR2 is YSYEKL. In DNA form, the CDR3 reads TGCGCCAGCAGCCCCCGAGGACAAGTTAATGAAAAACTGTTTTTT. Translated, it gives CASSPRGQVNEKLFF.

The chain uses TRBV11-2 and TRBJ2-5; 10 bases are shared with TRBD1. The V and J ends lost 3 bases and 5 bases, in that order; junction bases with no gene match: 6. This CDR3 region has 15 residues. Germline lookup yields CDR1 SGHAT and CDR2 FQNNGV. CDR3 DNA sequence: TGTGCCAGCAGCTTGGACGCGGGACAGGGGGAGACCCAGTACTTC. This codes for CASSLDAGQGETQYF.

This clone came up once. The rearrangement uses TRBV7-6 and TRBJ2-3; D not resolved. Per germline, CDR1 SGHVS and CDR2 FNYEAQ. Trimming removed 3 bases at V and 0 bases at J, with 10 bases between. This CDR3 has 15 residues. CDR3 sequence reads: CASSFTPTSTDTQYF. Written as DNA, the CDR3 is TGTGCCAGCAGCTTCACCCCAACAAGCACAGATACGCAGTATTTT.

This clone came up a few times. The CDR3 is CASSRLLQGRAEAFF. The CDR3 DNA reads as TGTGCCAGCAGTCGCCTCCTACAGGGTCGAGCTGAAGCTTTCTTT. The chain couples TRBV6-5 to TRBJ1-1; perhaps TRBD1 as D (6 bases). With 5 bases removed from V and 6 bases from J, the gap between germline ends came to 19 bases. The germline CDR1 and CDR2 sequences are MNHEY and SVGAGI. The CDR3 runs to 15 residues.

This clone was detected only a few times. The chain employs TRBV7-6 and TRBJ1-3, with D maybe TRBD1 (5 bases). The length of the CDR3 is 15 residues. Germline CDR1 SGHVS, CDR2 FNYEAQ. The V end lost 5 bases, the J end lost 0 bases, and 11 bases lay between the germline ends. This CDR3 is CASSLQTASGNTIYF. As DNA, the CDR3 is TGTGCCAGCAGCCTACAGACAGCCTCTGGAAACACCATATATTTT. Supplemented by reference TRBV7-6 and TRBJ1-3, the full variable domain reads GAGVSQSPRYKVTKRGQDVALRCDPISGHVSLYWYRQALGQGPEFLTYFNYEAQQDKSGLPNDRFSAERPEGSISTLTIQRTEQRDSAMYRCASSLQTASGNTIYFGEGSWLTVV.

The chain couples TRBV5-8 to TRBJ2-2, with D hard to call. This CDR3 has 12 residues. Germline V gene lookup returns CDR1 SGHTS and CDR2 YDEGEE. The germline V and J ends were trimmed by 6 bases and 6 bases, with 9 bases remaining between them. Here the CDR3 reads CASNRVSGELFF. DNA of the CDR3: TGTGCCAGCAACCGAGTGTCCGGGGAGCTGTTTTTT. Supplemented by reference TRBV5-8 and TRBJ2-2, the full variable domain reads EAGVTQSPTHLIKTRGQQATLRCSPISGHTSVYWYQQALGLGLQFLLWYDEGEERNRGNFPPRFSGRQFPNYSSELNVNALELEDSALYLCASNRVSGELFFGEGSRLTVL.

This clone was observed a handful of times. This chain connects TRBV27 to TRBJ1-6; possible D gene TRBD1, 5 bases. CDR3 size: 16 residues. Trimming removed 0 bases at V and 11 bases at J, with 17 bases between. Germline V gene data show CDR1 as MNHEY and CDR2 as SMNVEV (reference sequence). The CDR3 region is CASSLSGRAVIAPLHF. Here the CDR3 DNA reads TGTGCCAGCAGTTTATCGGGCAGGGCTGTCATCGCACCCCTCCACTTT.